This T cell receptor beta chain was found in a study of cytomegalovirus exposure and HLA in healthy donors. Points from the study as a whole: Overall, some 160 TCR beta chains were annotated as cytomegalovirus-associated.

Amplification used 60 Vbeta primers and 13 Jbeta primers. Only in-frame clones appear in the TCRdb table, and some are missing; sequencing was by immunoSEQ multiplex PCR. This sample carries about 200,000 clones, 82% of them seen once, and the ten largest clones take roughly 0.1%. Concerning this clone itself: Its antigen is as yet unknown.

The sequenced sample was PBMCs. The receptor's source is a boy between 2 and 10 years old in good health and CMV-seronegative.

CDR3 nucleotides: TGTGCCAGTAGTATGTCGGCAGGCTACGAGCAGTACTTC. Its protein is CASSMSAGYEQYF. The chain recombines TRBV19 with TRBJ2-7; D unclear. Between the trimmed V and J ends, which lost 3 bases and 3 bases, there was a span of 9 bases. Germline V gene lookup returns CDR1 LNHDA and CDR2 SQIVND (reference sequence). The CDR3 is made up of 13 amino acids.